This entry concerns a single T cell receptor beta chain. Looked up from germline, CDR1 is MDHEN and CDR2 is SYDVKM. The CDR3 consists of 15 residues. Trimming stripped 8 bases from V and 6 bases from J, with 19 bases between. This sample stems from a study of T cell clones after liver transplantation. Profiling relied on immunoSEQ multiplex PCR, and the TCRdb table lists in-frame clones only, not all of them. The sample carries 95,000 to 110,000 clones, about 81% recorded once. Sequenced here: CD4+ T cells from blood, sampled before liver transplant. V gene TRBV28 combines with J gene TRBJ2-2, with D tentatively TRBD2 (6 bases). This clonotype was obtained from a human donor who received a liver transplant. DNA for the CDR3: TGTGCCAGCTCAAATGGAGGGGAGGACGCCGGGGAGCTGTTTTTT. It specifies CASSNGGEDAGELFF. The variable domain in full, with the rest retrieved from reference TRBV28 and TRBJ2-2, is DVKVTQSSRYLVKRTGEKVFLECVQDMDHENMFWYRQDPGLGLRLIYFSYDVKMKEKGDIPEGYSVSREKKERFSLILESASTNQTSMYLCASSNGGEDAGELFFGEGSRLTVL.